A single sample is the source of the 16 T cell receptor beta chains below, sequenced in a study of a mutant IDH1 vaccine in newly diagnosed glioma. These TCRs are of unknown antigen specificity. Documented time point: week 5, during vaccination. A 20-mer mutant IDH1 peptide at 300 ug was injected subcutaneously with topical imiquimod. Libraries were prepared by immunoSEQ multiplex PCR; TCRdb keeps only in-frame clonotypes and omits some of them. The repertoire has 30,000 to 40,000 clones, 56% of them found once; the top ten carry 9.5% to 11%. The sequenced sample was PBMCs, obtained from a glioma patient whose treatment included an IDH1 peptide vaccine. Every receptor here comes from a woman aged 18-29 years with glioma.

The V and J genes are TRBV4-2 and TRBJ2-7; D perhaps matches TRBD1 (5 bases). The CDR3 consists of 15 residues. Per the germline V gene, CDR1 is LGHNA and CDR2 is YNFKEQ. Trimming cost V 1 base and J 3 bases, with 13 bases left between them. CDR3 DNA sequence: TGTGCCAGCAGCCAAGTTGCCAGGGCTAGCTACGAGCAGTACTTC. Protein: CASSQVARASYEQYF.

This clone was detected only once. The CDR3 region is CASSVGKNYGYTF. The CDR3 bases are TGTGCCAGCAGTGTGGGCAAGAACTATGGCTACACCTTC. The V gene is TRBV2, the J gene TRBJ1-2; D gene ambiguous. The CDR3 is 13 residues long. V lost 4 bases and J lost 2, with 8 bases in between. Germline V gene lookup returns CDR1 SNHLY and CDR2 FYNNEI.

The chain has TRBV13 and TRBJ1-4; the D gene is possibly TRBD1 (5 bases). Germline-derived CDR1 and CDR2 are PRHDT and FYEKMQ (reference sequence). The CDR3 is 16 residues long. V shed 2 bases and J shed 6 bases, with 16 bases lying between them. Here the CDR3 DNA reads TGTGCCAGCAGCTTACACTCCGGGACCCTACATGAAAAACTGTTTTTT. Translation gives CASSLHSGTLHEKLFF.

The CDR3 DNA reads as TGTGCCTGGAGTCAAGGGGCCGACTCTGGAAACACCATATATTTT. The encoded protein is CAWSQGADSGNTIYF. The V gene is TRBV30, the J gene TRBJ1-3; tentatively, D is TRBD1 (5 bases). Germline loops: CDR1 GTSNPN, CDR2 SVGIG (reference sequence). V was clipped by 2 bases and J by 0 bases, with 11 bases between them. CDR3 length: 15 amino acids. The whole variable domain, filled in from reference TRBV30 and TRBJ1-3, reads SQTIHQWPATLVQPVGSPLSLECTVEGTSNPNLYWYRQAAGRGLQLLFYSVGIGQISSEVPQNLSASRPQDRQFILSSKKLLLSDSGFYLCAWSQGADSGNTIYFGEGSWLTVV.

This clone was counted between two and nine times. CDR3 loop: CAWSDRGSEKLFF. The DNA of the CDR3 is TGTGCCTGGAGCGACAGGGGAAGTGAAAAACTGTTTTTT. This sequence joins TRBV30 and TRBJ1-4; 8 positions match TRBD1. The V gene's germline CDR1 is GTSNPN and CDR2 SVGIG (reference sequence). The CDR3 covers 13 residues. J was trimmed by 7 bases and V by 3 bases; bases with no gene match: 4.

The genes are TRBV18 and TRBJ2-7; 8 bases agree with TRBD2. This CDR3 is built from 14 residues. The germline V gene has CDR1 KGHSH and CDR2 LQKENI. V shed 4 bases, J shed 2 bases, and the junction held 4 bases outside the gene matches. As DNA, the CDR3 is TGTGCCAGCTCACGTAGCGGGGCCGCCTACGAGCAGTACTTC. It specifies CASSRSGAAYEQYF.

This clone was observed a single time. V is TRBV6-6 and J is TRBJ1-6; 9 bases map to TRBD1. Per the germline V gene, CDR1 is MNHNY and CDR2 is SVGAGI (reference sequence). The CDR3 totals 14 residues. V shed 6 bases and J 7 bases; nucleotides not matched to a gene: 4. CDR3 protein: CASRSGQGNSPLHF. In DNA, the CDR3 is TGTGCCAGCAGGTCGGGACAGGGCAATTCACCCCTCCACTTT.

The table lists this clone with a few counts. The chain couples TRBV19 to TRBJ1-3; D is possibly TRBD1 (5 bases). V gave up 1 base and J gave up 0 bases, with 7 bases separating them. The CDR3 extends over 15 amino acids. Germline V gives CDR1 LNHDA, CDR2 SQIVND (reference sequence). In DNA form, the CDR3 reads TGTGCCAGTAGTATAGGACAGTACTCTGGAAACACCATATATTTT. Its protein is CASSIGQYSGNTIYF. Using reference TRBV19 and TRBJ1-3 for the parts outside the CDR3, the full variable domain is DGGITQSPKYLFRKEGQNVTLSCEQNLNHDAMYWYRQDPGQGLRLIYYSQIVNDFQKGDIAEGYSVSREKKESFPLTVTSAQKNPTAFYLCASSIGQYSGNTIYFGEGSWLTVV.

This rearrangement joins TRBV15 to TRBJ1-5; TRBD1 matches at 10 bases. V lost 1 base, J lost 6 bases, and 6 bases stayed unmatched. Germline V lookup: CDR1 LNHNV, CDR2 YYDKDF (reference sequence). The CDR3 is 16 residues long. The CDR3 DNA is TGTGCCACCAGCAGAGTTCAGACAGGGGGCGGTCAGCCCCAGCATTTT. This sequence encodes CATSRVQTGGGQPQHF. Variable domain in full (rest from reference TRBV15 and TRBJ1-5): DAMVIQNPRYQVTQFGKPVTLSCSQTLNHNVMYWYQQKSSQAPKLLFHYYDKDFNNEADTPDNFQSRRPNTSFCFLDIRSPGLGDTAMYLCATSRVQTGGGQPQHFGDGTRLSIL.

This chain links TRBV10-3 with TRBJ1-1; 7 bases match TRBD1. Trimming took 5 bases from V and 0 from J; bases not matched to a gene: 6. The CDR3 loop spans 15 amino acids. Germline V gene lookup returns CDR1 ENHRY and CDR2 SYGVKD. CDR3 sequence reads: CAISPGQAMNTEAFF. Written as DNA, the CDR3 is TGTGCCATCAGTCCCGGACAGGCTATGAACACTGAAGCTTTCTTT.

The rearrangement links TRBV27 to TRBJ1-6, with D uncertain. Germline CDR1 reads MNHEY; CDR2 reads SMNVEV (reference sequence). V gave up 6 bases and J gave up 4 bases, with 16 bases separating them. The CDR3 spans 16 residues. CDR3 bases: TGTGCCAGCAGATCCCTGGGAATCCAATATAATTCACCCCTCCACTTT. Amino acid sequence: CASRSLGIQYNSPLHF.

CDR3 residues: CASSSTGTPDTQYF. CDR3 in DNA: TGTGCCAGCAGCTCAACCGGGACACCAGATACGCAGTATTTT. The chain has TRBV7-8 and TRBJ2-3; tentative D call: TRBD1 (6 bases). V lost 4 bases and J 4 bases, leaving 12 bases between the germline ends. The CDR3 has 14 amino acids. CDR1 is SGHVS, CDR2 FQNEAQ, per germline.

The rearrangement links TRBV7-9 to TRBJ1-4; TRBD1 aligns across 9 bases. CDR1 is SEHNR, CDR2 FQNEAQ, per germline (reference sequence). The CDR3 loop spans 14 amino acids. V shed 5 bases, J shed 4 bases, and the junction held 2 bases outside the gene matches. CDR3 region: CASSTTGGNEKLFF. For the CDR3, the DNA is TGTGCCAGCAGCACGACAGGGGGTAATGAAAAACTGTTTTTT. Supplemented by reference TRBV7-9 and TRBJ1-4, the full variable domain reads DTGVSQNPRHKITKRGQNVTFRCDPISEHNRLYWYRQTLGQGPEFLTYFQNEAQLEKSRLLSDRFSAERPKGSFSTLEIQRTEQGDSAMYLCASSTTGGNEKLFFGSGTQLSVL.

This chain links TRBV30 with TRBJ2-7; D possibly corresponds to TRBD1 (6 bases). The germline V gene has CDR1 GTSNPN and CDR2 SVGIG (reference sequence). The CDR3 extends over 14 amino acids. V gave up 0 bases and J gave up 5 bases, with 14 bases separating them. CDR3 amino acids: CAWSVGRGPNEQYF. CDR3 DNA sequence: TGTGCCTGGAGTGTGGGCAGGGGTCCCAACGAGCAGTACTTC.

This chain connects TRBV2 to TRBJ2-7; D perhaps matches TRBD1 (5 bases). The V and J ends lost 7 bases and 0 bases respectively, with 13 bases between them. CDR3 size: 14 residues. In germline, CDR1 is SNHLY, CDR2 FYNNEI. The CDR3 region is CASKPQVSSYEQYF. The CDR3 DNA sequence: TGTGCCAGCAAGCCACAGGTGAGCTCCTACGAGCAGTACTTC.

The rearrangement links TRBV18 to TRBJ2-7, with 11 bases lining up with TRBD1. V gave up 4 bases and J gave up 4 bases; unmatched junction bases: 6. The germline V gene has CDR1 KGHSH and CDR2 LQKENI. This CDR3 spans 15 amino acids. The CDR3 loop reads CASSLRGQGVYEQYF. The DNA for the CDR3 is TGTGCCAGCTCACTCCGGGGACAGGGGGTGTACGAGCAGTACTTC. The full variable domain, rest sourced from reference TRBV18 and TRBJ2-7, is NAGVMQNPRHLVRRRGQEARLRCSPMKGHSHVYWYRQLPEEGLKFMVYLQKENIIDESGMPKERFSAEFPKEGPSILRIQQVVRGDSAAYFCASSLRGQGVYEQYFGPGTRLTVT.